This T cell receptor (beta chain) is drawn from a study of blood T cell repertoires in COVID-19. TCRdb's copy holds only in-frame clones and misses some; the assay was immunoSEQ multiplex PCR. The sample contains about 90,000 clones, over 75% of which appear only once. Unmatched junction bases numbered 9, after V lost 5 bases and J lost 3 bases. Germline loops: CDR1 MDHEN, CDR2 SYDVKM. This CDR3 region has 18 residues. Source material: peripheral blood. The chain uses TRBV28 and TRBJ2-3, with 15 bases matching TRBD2. The source of this sequence is a man between 65 and 85 years old with acute or convalescent COVID-19. The CDR3 loop reads CASSPRTSGRAQTDTQYF. The CDR3 bases are TGTGCCAGCAGTCCCCGGACTAGCGGGAGGGCCCAGACAGATACGCAGTATTTT.